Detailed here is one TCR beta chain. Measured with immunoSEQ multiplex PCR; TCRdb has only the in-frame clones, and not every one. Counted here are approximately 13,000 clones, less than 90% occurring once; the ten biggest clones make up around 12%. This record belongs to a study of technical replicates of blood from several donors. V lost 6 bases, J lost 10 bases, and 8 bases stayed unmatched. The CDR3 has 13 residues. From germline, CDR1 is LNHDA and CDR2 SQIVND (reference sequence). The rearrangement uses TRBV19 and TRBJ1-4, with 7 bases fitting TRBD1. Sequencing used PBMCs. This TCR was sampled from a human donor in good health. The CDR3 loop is CASSPETGRKLFF. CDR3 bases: TGTGCCAGTAGCCCTGAGACAGGGCGAAAACTGTTTTTT.